This is a list of T cell receptor beta chains from one sample in a study of blood T cell repertoires in COVID-19. Sequencing used immunoSEQ multiplex PCR; TCRdb keeps in-frame clones, though not all of them. The table includes about 54,000 clones, 75% to 85% detected once. Material for sequencing was peripheral blood. The receptors originated from a woman aged 55-70 years with acute or convalescent COVID-19. Both conserved end residues are trimmed from each CDR3. The size field is filled for only some rows; it gives once, few, many or a size class.

AITPGSTHEQF	-	TRBV10-3	TRBJ2-1	11
ASSRGARLDSIEKLF	-	TRBV7-2	TRBJ1-4	15
ASSMRTSGRVRGSYNEQF	few	TRBV19	TRBJ2-1	18
ASSPVRVTGELF	-	TRBV19	TRBJ2-2	12
ASGERGGYEQY	-	TRBV5-4	TRBJ2-7	11
ASSWGKGTGDSPLH	-	TRBV19	TRBJ1-6	14
ASTEGEGWNTGELF	-	TRBV6-6	TRBJ2-2	14
ASFALGAGSYNEQF	-	TRBV5-1	TRBJ2-1	14
ASSVGASGGYNEQF	-	TRBV9	TRBJ2-1	14
ASSLGREGLWYTQY	-	TRBV5-6	TRBJ2-3	14
ASSYTPGGPLVYTQY	few	TRBV28	TRBJ2-3	15
ASSLVGDSAYEQY	-	TRBV11-2	TRBJ2-7	13
ASSPQGAEAF	-	TRBV5-1	TRBJ1-1	10
ASTPGGGRTDTQY	-	TRBV19	TRBJ2-3	13
SVEPWGGAGNEQF	-	TRBV29-1	TRBJ2-1	13
ASSQDSGPGADTQY	-	TRBV14	TRBJ2-3	14
ASSQDHRQGKTEKLF	-	TRBV3-1/TRBV3-2	TRBJ1-4	15
ASSLGQGSNEQY	few	TRBV5-6	TRBJ2-7	12
ASSLGARGTNQPQH	-	TRBV7-6	TRBJ1-5	14
AISDTLRNYGYT	-	TRBV10-3	TRBJ1-2	12
ASSPGGDGNQPQH	-	TRBV6-6	TRBJ1-5	13
ASSLNRNSLAKNIQY	-	TRBV5-6	TRBJ2-4	15
ASNFGPLRDEKLF	-	TRBV3-1/TRBV3-2	TRBJ1-4	13
ASSARQAPSYEQY	-	TRBV5-1	TRBJ2-7	13
ATSSGIGSEQY	once	TRBV12-5	TRBJ2-7	11
ASTQGASYITGELF	-	TRBV19	TRBJ2-2	14
SAPQGGGYT	-	TRBV20-1	TRBJ1-2	9
ASSLQGKSETQY	-	TRBV5-8	TRBJ2-5	12
SVEESGDRANYGYT	-	TRBV29-1	TRBJ1-2	14
ASSPDSHSGNTIY	once	TRBV7-7	TRBJ1-3	13
ASSLEGRGWGYT	-	TRBV5-4	TRBJ1-2	12
ASKTGNEKLF	once	TRBV7-9	TRBJ1-4	10
ASLSSKTGNTIY	once	TRBV6-5	TRBJ1-3	12
ASSPGGNTEAF	few	TRBV11-2	TRBJ1-1	11
ASSIGRGGRDEQF	-	TRBV19	TRBJ2-1	13
SASSVWGGPAGELF	-	TRBV20-1	TRBJ2-2	14
ASRLTQGRGQPQH	-	TRBV6-5	TRBJ1-5	13
ASSLVQANNYGYT	-	TRBV28	TRBJ1-2	13
ASSHRVQSDRRCLGSGNEQF	-	TRBV23-1	TRBJ2-1	20
ASSAFQGGRAPDTQY	few	TRBV9	TRBJ2-3	15
ASSYSRVNEQF	-	TRBV6-2/TRBV6-3	TRBJ2-1	11
ASSDGTGRFLGAEQY	-	TRBV19	TRBJ2-7	15
ASSLELAGEEQF	-	TRBV13	TRBJ2-1	12
ASSPRQGNMNTEAF	few	TRBV7-9	TRBJ1-1	14
ASLPLARGYGYT	-	TRBV19	TRBJ1-2	12
ASSSQQDNEQF	few	TRBV12-3/TRBV12-4	TRBJ2-1	11
ASSSGGLQETQY	-	TRBV7-8	TRBJ2-5	12
ASSAMSGPNQPQH	-	TRBV5-1	TRBJ1-5	13
ASSQRGNTEAF	-	TRBV6-5	TRBJ1-1	11
ATLVSADTQY	-	TRBV6-6	TRBJ2-3	10
ASNFDRGTEAF	once	TRBV4-1	TRBJ1-1	11
ASPRYRATGANVLT	-	TRBV7-2	TRBJ2-6	14
AIRASGNTIY	-	TRBV10-3	TRBJ1-3	10
AISDPGAALYEQY	once	TRBV10-3	TRBJ2-7	13
ASSSLGDRERNTIY	-	TRBV16	TRBJ1-3	14
ATSDSLGTGERGYT	-	TRBV24-1	TRBJ1-2	14
ASSEGGPSNQPQH	-	TRBV2	TRBJ1-5	13
ASKRRQEKNTEAF	-	TRBV6-5	TRBJ1-1	13